The subject of this entry is one T cell receptor beta chain. Its target is not known. This specimen belongs to a study of a mutant IDH1 vaccine in newly diagnosed glioma. V lost 11 bases to trimming and J lost 7 bases, with 17 bases between them. Looked up from germline, CDR1 is SNHLY and CDR2 is FYNNEI. This CDR3 comprises 12 residues. The time point denotes: week 47, end of study. Vaccine doses each comprised 300 ug of mutant IDH1 20-mer peptide, with topical imiquimod. The method was immunoSEQ multiplex PCR; TCRdb's version includes in-frame clones alone and lacks a portion of them. Among about 32,000 clones listed, about nine tenths were seen once.

The rearrangement links TRBV2 to TRBJ1-2; possible D gene TRBD1, 5 bases. The receptor comes from a middle-aged man with glioma. Sequences were derived from PBMCs, sampled from a glioma patient whose treatment included an IDH1 peptide vaccine. The CDR3 coding sequence is TGTGCCTTTCTAGGGGTTTATGGTGGCTACACCTTC. Translating it yields CAFLGVYGGYTF.